The next 20 T cell receptor beta chains were all read from a single sample in a study of sequential checkpoint blockade in melanoma. This sample's treatment: randomized to nivolumab then ipilimumab (arm A) or the reverse (arm B). Clones were read by immunoSEQ multiplex PCR, and TCRdb kept only the in-frame ones, dropping some. Of thousands of clones detected, approximately 23% appear once; the ten largest clones hold about 13%. The sequences come from tumor tissue (inferred from file names), collected from a patient given nivolumab and ipilimumab in sequence. These receptors were taken from a human donor with melanoma.

This clone occurred many times. V gene TRBV11-3 combines with J gene TRBJ1-2; 8 bases are shared with TRBD1. J lost 8 bases, V lost 3 bases, and 14 bases had no gene match. Germline V lookup: CDR1 SGHNT, CDR2 YENEEA. This CDR3 contains 16 residues. The CDR3 DNA follows: TGTGCCAGCAGCTTGGGGGTTGGGACAGGCAAGGACGGCTACACCTTC. It is translated as CASSLGVGTGKDGYTF.

The chain carries TRBV19 and TRBJ1-5; D is ambiguous. CDR3 size: 13 residues. V was trimmed by 3 bases and J by 5 bases, leaving 8 bases between them. CDR1 LNHDA and CDR2 SQIVND come from the germline V gene (reference sequence). The CDR3 region has the DNA TGTGCCAGTAGTATGGGAAGGGATCAGCCCCAGCATTTT. This codes for CASSMGRDQPQHF. Filled out from reference TRBV19 and TRBJ1-5, the complete variable domain reads DGGITQSPKYLFRKEGQNVTLSCEQNLNHDAMYWYRQDPGQGLRLIYYSQIVNDFQKGDIAEGYSVSREKKESFPLTVTSAQKNPTAFYLCASSMGRDQPQHFGDGTRLSIL.

The gene calls are TRBV11-3 and TRBJ2-3; D call uncertain. This CDR3 is 16 amino acids long. V was trimmed by 6 bases and J by 3 bases, leaving 19 bases between them. CDR1 is SGHNT and CDR2 is YENEEA in the germline V gene. The CDR3 DNA follows: TGTGCCAGCAGTCCTAAATTGTATCAGAGTACAGATACGCAGTATTTT. Encoded protein: CASSPKLYQSTDTQYF.

This clone has a handful of counts. The gene calls are TRBV6-8 and TRBJ2-2, with a weak D call TRBD1 (8 bases). Deletions cut 5 bases from V and 5 bases from J, with 15 bases between. This CDR3 region has 15 residues. Germline V lookup: CDR1 MNHGY, CDR2 SAAAGT. CDR3 in amino acids: CASSEQQGGTGELFF. CDR3 bases: TGTGCCAGCAGTGAGCAACAGGGGGGGACCGGGGAGCTGTTTTTT.

This chain links TRBV5-1 with TRBJ2-5, with 7 nucleotides matching TRBD1. The germline CDR1 and CDR2 sequences are SGHRS and YFSETQ. Trimming at V came to 4 bases and at J to 7 bases, leaving 10 bases not matched to a gene. This CDR3 has 14 residues. The CDR3 nucleotides read TGCGCCAGCAGCCCCGGACAGGCCGGTAGGACCCAGTACTTC. This encodes CASSPGQAGRTQYF.

This clone was recorded a few times. The chain links TRBV5-1 to TRBJ2-7; D is ambiguous. Trimming stripped 3 bases from V and 2 bases from J, with 12 bases between. This CDR3 has 14 amino acids. Germline V CDR1 and CDR2: SGHRS, YFSETQ. CDR3 loop: CASSSQPGTYEQYF. CDR3 nucleotide sequence: TGCGCCAGCAGCTCCCAACCTGGGACCTACGAGCAGTACTTC.

J is TRBJ1-6 and V is TRBV6-8, with a tentative D call TRBD1 (5 bases). Trimming cost V 7 bases and J 8 bases, with 12 bases left between them. The CDR3 length is 13 residues. From germline, CDR1 is MNHGY and CDR2 SAAAGT. The CDR3 DNA is TGTGCCAGCAACTCTGGGGCTCATTCACCCCTCCACTTT. This sequence encodes CASNSGAHSPLHF.

At least ten counts were recorded for this clone. A base was left unread or ambiguous, and X is written for its residue. This rearrangement joins TRBV9 to TRBJ2-3; 8 bases agree with TRBD1. Germline CDR1 is SGDLS and CDR2 is YYNGEE. CDR3 length: 14 residues. J gave up 7 bases and V 2 bases, and 6 bases lay outside the gene matches. CDR3 nucleotide sequence: TGTGCCAGCAGCGTGRGGACAGGGAGAAATACGCAGTATTTT. The encoded protein is CASSVXTGRNTQYF.

This clone was picked up many times. The chain uses TRBV11-3 and TRBJ1-1; D perhaps matches TRBD1 (5 bases). V was trimmed by 0 bases and J by 4 bases, leaving 15 bases between them. This CDR3 has 16 residues. Per the germline V gene, CDR1 is SGHNT and CDR2 is YENEEA. The CDR3, as DNA: TGTGCCAGCAGCTTAGATGGGTCGCGGGGGAGCACTGAAGCTTTCTTT. Protein sequence: CASSLDGSRGSTEAFF.

V usage is TRBV28 and J usage is TRBJ1-2, with a possible D match to TRBD1 (6 bases). The CDR3 runs 13 residues. V lost 7 bases, J lost 4 bases, and 13 bases lay in between. From germline, CDR1 is MDHEN and CDR2 SYDVKM. The DNA of the CDR3 is TGTGCCAGCACCCCGCGACAGGTCTATGGCTACACCTTC. Translating gives CASTPRQVYGYTF.

The table lists this clone with a few counts. The rearrangement uses TRBV6-8 and TRBJ1-4, with 8 bases that match TRBD1. This CDR3 has 17 residues. Germline CDR1 reads MNHGY; CDR2 reads SAAAGT. Trimming at V came to 8 bases and at J to 8 bases, leaving 19 bases not matched to a gene. CDR3 DNA sequence: TGTGCCAGCTCGCAGGGGGCATATTCCGCCCAAGGCGAAAAACTGTTTTTT. Its translation is CASSQGAYSAQGEKLFF.

This chain joins TRBV29-1 and TRBJ1-1; 7 bases are a match to TRBD1. CDR3 length equals 12 residues. Per germline, CDR1 SQVTM and CDR2 ANQGSEA. CDR3 protein: CSALGGATEAFF. CDR3 DNA sequence: TGCAGTGCCCTAGGGGGCGCCACTGAAGCTTTCTTT. The full variable domain, with the rest looked up from reference TRBV29-1 and TRBJ1-1, is SAVISQKPSRDICQRGTSLTIQCQVDSQVTMMFWYRQQPGQSLTLIATANQGSEATYESGFVIDKFPISRPNLTFSTLTVSNMSPEDSSIYLCSALGGATEAFFGQGTRLTVV.

In DNA, the CDR3 is TGCAGCTCAACGGGGTCAGGCAGCACAGATACGCAGTATTTT. This translates into CSSTGSGSTDTQYF. This chain connects TRBV29-1 to TRBJ2-3; maybe TRBD2 (5 bases). V was pared by 8 bases and J by 0 bases, with 15 bases between. CDR3 size: 14 residues. Germline CDR1 and CDR2: SQVTM and ANQGSEA.

Here the CDR3 reads CASSAQQGLNTIYF. The CDR3 DNA sequence: TGTGCCAGTAGTGCGCAGCAGGGACTGAACACCATATATTTT. The V call is TRBV19, the J call TRBJ1-3; tentative D call: TRBD1 (5 bases). The V and J ends lost 5 bases and 7 bases respectively, with 15 bases between them. There are 14 residues in the CDR3. Germline loops: CDR1 LNHDA, CDR2 SQIVND (reference sequence).

The chain employs TRBV18 and TRBJ2-7, with D possibly being TRBD2 (6 bases). The germline V gene has CDR1 KGHSH and CDR2 LQKENI. The CDR3 is made up of 15 amino acids. V was shortened by 1 base and J by 0 bases, with 10 bases between the two germline ends. The CDR3 DNA is TGTGCCAGCTCACCACGAGGGACTTACTCCTACGAGCAGTACTTC. This codes for CASSPRGTYSYEQYF.

This clone was observed a few times. The chain combines TRBV12-5 with TRBJ1-3, with TRBD1 matching 8 bases. CDR1 LGHNT and CDR2 FRNRAP come from the germline V gene. This CDR3 is 14 amino acids long. The CDR3 sequence: CASGDRGSGNTIYF. DNA for the CDR3: TGTGCCAGCGGAGACAGGGGCTCTGGAAACACCATATATTTT. The whole variable domain, filled in from reference TRBV12-5 and TRBJ1-3, reads DARVTQTPRHKVTEMGQEVTMRCQPILGHNTVFWYRQTMMQGLELLAYFRNRAPLDDSGMPKDRFSAEMPDATLATLKIQPSEPRDSAVYFCASGDRGSGNTIYFGEGSWLTVV.

This clone has just a few counts. The chain combines TRBV30 with TRBJ1-1, with D perhaps TRBD1 (6 bases). Trimming took off 5 bases at V and 4 bases at J, with 14 bases between the two ends. The CDR3 runs 13 residues. Germline CDR1 is GTSNPN and CDR2 is SVGIG (reference sequence). The CDR3 DNA reads TGTGCCTGGGGGGGCGCGAGGGGCACTGAAGCTTTCTTT. This gives the protein CAWGGARGTEAFF. Variable domain in full (rest from reference TRBV30 and TRBJ1-1): SQTIHQWPATLVQPVGSPLSLECTVEGTSNPNLYWYRQAAGRGLQLLFYSVGIGQISSEVPQNLSASRPQDRQFILSSKKLLLSDSGFYLCAWGGARGTEAFFGQGTRLTVV.

This clone was seen more than once but under ten times. The V call is TRBV9, the J call TRBJ2-4; D unclear. The CDR3 sequence is 15 residues long. Germline lookup yields CDR1 SGDLS and CDR2 YYNGEE. V dropped 4 bases and J dropped 2 bases, with 13 bases sitting between them. CDR3: CASSSRMGTKNIQYF. The CDR3 DNA reads as TGTGCCAGCAGCTCCAGGATGGGAACCAAAAACATTCAGTACTTC.

This clone is deemed medium-sized. This chain links TRBV11-3 with TRBJ1-1, with a tentative D call TRBD1 (6 bases). The CDR3 has 14 residues. Germline loops: CDR1 SGHNT, CDR2 YENEEA. The germline V and J ends were trimmed by 3 bases and 3 bases, with 11 bases remaining between them. CDR3 sequence reads: CASSFLDSYTEAFF. CDR3 sequence (DNA): TGTGCCAGCAGCTTTCTGGACAGTTACACTGAAGCTTTCTTT.

The CDR3 sequence: CASSKDRGVVTEAFF. The CDR3 coding sequence is TGTGCCAGCAGTAAAGACAGGGGGGTAGTCACTGAAGCTTTCTTT. The chain recombines TRBV28 with TRBJ1-1; 9 nucleotides agree with TRBD1. Germline assignment: CDR1 MDHEN and CDR2 SYDVKM. The length of the CDR3 is 15 residues. J was trimmed by 4 bases and V by 5 bases; bases with no gene match: 8.